This entry lists 5 T cell receptor beta chains sequenced from one sample in a study of cytomegalovirus exposure and HLA in healthy donors (dated 2017 in TCRdb). The library relied on the immunoSEQ multiplex PCR assay. The multiplex PCR relied on a mix of 60 forward primers for TCR Vbeta segments and 13 reverse primers for TCR Jbeta segments. TCRdb provides this immuneACCESS table in a form limited to in-frame rearrangements. Some clones are lacking; in checked studies, under half of them reflect an unresolved V gene, and why the rest are absent is not known. This sample gives about 200,000 clones in total; 65% to 80% of them show up just once. The ten biggest clones cover around 15% of the sample. The source material was PBMCs. These receptors all come from a man between 40 and 49 years old in good health and CMV-seronegative.

The rearrangement joins TRBV6-5 to TRBJ1-6, with D perhaps TRBD1 (6 bases). The V gene lost 2 bases and the J gene lost 8 bases, with 10 bases spanning the gap. From germline, CDR1 is MNHEY and CDR2 SVGAGI. This CDR3 is 14 amino acids long. CDR3 nucleotides: TGTGCCAGCAGTTACAACAGGGCAGATTCACCCCTCCACTTT. Translating gives CASSYNRADSPLHF.

The chain has TRBV14 and TRBJ2-7, with a tentative D call TRBD2 (6 bases). This CDR3 is built from 15 residues. CDR1 and CDR2 (germline): SGHDN, FVKESK. V gave up 1 base and J gave up 2 bases, with 12 bases separating them. In nucleotides, the CDR3 is TGTGCCAGCAGCCAAGGCGGCGGGAACACCTACGAGCAGTACTTC. This translates into CASSQGGGNTYEQYF.

The V call is TRBV6-6, the J call TRBJ2-3; D is ambiguous. Trimming removed 0 bases from V and 4 bases from J, with 8 bases in between. The CDR3 is made up of 14 amino acids. Germline V CDR1 and CDR2: MNHNY, SVGAGI (reference sequence). This chain's CDR3 is CASSYSQVSDTQYF. The CDR3 DNA sequence: TGTGCCAGCAGTTACTCCCAGGTGTCAGATACGCAGTATTTT.

This chain connects TRBV27 to TRBJ1-2; D may be TRBD1 (5 bases). Germline V CDR1 and CDR2: MNHEY, SMNVEV (reference sequence). V lost 5 bases and J 1 base, leaving 20 bases between the germline ends. The CDR3 has 17 amino acids. The chain's CDR3 is CASSPRGRVTVNYGYTF. CDR3 sequence (DNA): TGTGCCAGCAGTCCCCGTGGCAGGGTGACCGTTAACTATGGCTACACCTTC.

This clone showed up just once. The V call is TRBV6-1, the J call TRBJ1-2; D is ambiguous. The CDR3 length is 14 residues. Germline V gene lookup returns CDR1 MNHNS and CDR2 SASEGT. Trimming took off 6 bases at V and 3 bases at J, with 14 bases between the two ends. CDR3 loop: CASRPPVDYYGYTF. CDR3 bases: TGTGCCAGCAGACCCCCGGTGGACTACTATGGCTACACCTTC.